This paragraph reports one TCR beta chain. Its specificity is not known. TCRdb passed the 5' RACE reads through MiXCR, listing each CDR3 protein once. The sample records fewer than 450,000 distinct CDR3 sequences, under 25% being singletons. This sample was taken from a study of T-cell memory formation after mild COVID-19. For the study at large: For the most part, TCR clusters were specific to one donor. Study-wide results and caveats: Clones that contracted from day 15 to 85 had balanced CD4/CD8; later expanders were CD4+ biased. The main location of contracting CD4+ clones was CM and EM, and that of contracting CD8+ clones was EMRA.

Germline V gives CDR1 DFQATT, CDR2 SNEGSKA (reference sequence). The CDR3 has 13 residues. The V segment lost 4 bases and the J segment 5 bases; nucleotides outside the gene matches: 5. The sequence derives from an adult woman who had mild COVID-19 (a few samples of this study predate the infection). Cell type and time point are not known. Sequenced: PBMCs or a T cell subset sorted from them (not recorded which). The gene calls are TRBV20-1 and TRBJ1-5; 7 nucleotides line up with TRBD1. The CDR3 reads CSANRGGYQPQHF. CDR3 nucleotide sequence: TGCAGTGCTAACAGGGGAGGGTATCAGCCCCAGCATTTT.